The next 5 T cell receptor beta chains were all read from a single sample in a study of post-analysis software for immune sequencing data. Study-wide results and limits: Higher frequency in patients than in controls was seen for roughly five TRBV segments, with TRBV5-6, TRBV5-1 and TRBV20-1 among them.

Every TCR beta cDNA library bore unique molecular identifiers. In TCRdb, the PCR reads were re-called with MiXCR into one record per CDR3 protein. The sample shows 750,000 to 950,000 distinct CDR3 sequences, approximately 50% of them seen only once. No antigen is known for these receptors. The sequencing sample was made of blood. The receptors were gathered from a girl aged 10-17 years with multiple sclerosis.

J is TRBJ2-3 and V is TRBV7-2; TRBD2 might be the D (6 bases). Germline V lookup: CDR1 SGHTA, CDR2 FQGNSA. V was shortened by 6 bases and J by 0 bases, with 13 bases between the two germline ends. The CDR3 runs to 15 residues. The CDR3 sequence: CASSIDGGSTDTQYF. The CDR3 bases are TGTGCCAGCAGTATCGACGGGGGAAGCACAGATACGCAGTATTTT.

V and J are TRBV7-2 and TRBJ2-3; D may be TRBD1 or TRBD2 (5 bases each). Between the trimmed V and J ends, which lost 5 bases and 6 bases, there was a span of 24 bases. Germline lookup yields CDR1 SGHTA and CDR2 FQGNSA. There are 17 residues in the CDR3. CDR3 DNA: TGTGCCAGCAGCCTCTCTGGGGCGCTACGGGGTGCGGATACGCAGTATTTT. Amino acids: CASSLSGALRGADTQYF. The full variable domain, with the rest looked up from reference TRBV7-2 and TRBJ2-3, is GAGVSQSPSNKVTEKGKDVELRCDPISGHTALYWYRQSLGQGLEFLIYFQGNSAPDKSGLPSDRFSAERTGGSVSTLTIQRTQQEDSAVYLCASSLSGALRGADTQYFGPGTRLTVL.

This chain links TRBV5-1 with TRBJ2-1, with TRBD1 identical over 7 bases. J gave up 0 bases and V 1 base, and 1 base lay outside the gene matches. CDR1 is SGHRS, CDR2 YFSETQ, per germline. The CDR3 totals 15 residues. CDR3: CASSLRGPSYNEQFF. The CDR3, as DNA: TGCGCCAGCAGCTTGAGGGGGCCCTCCTACAATGAGCAGTTCTTC.

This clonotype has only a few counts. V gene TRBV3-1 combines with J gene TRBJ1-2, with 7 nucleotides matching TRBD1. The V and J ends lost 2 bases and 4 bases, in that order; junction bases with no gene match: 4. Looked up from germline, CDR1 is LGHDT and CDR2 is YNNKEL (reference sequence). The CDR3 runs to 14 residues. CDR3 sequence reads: CASSQRGQRYGYTF. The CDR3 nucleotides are TGTGCCAGCAGCCAACGGGGACAGCGCTATGGCTACACCTTC.

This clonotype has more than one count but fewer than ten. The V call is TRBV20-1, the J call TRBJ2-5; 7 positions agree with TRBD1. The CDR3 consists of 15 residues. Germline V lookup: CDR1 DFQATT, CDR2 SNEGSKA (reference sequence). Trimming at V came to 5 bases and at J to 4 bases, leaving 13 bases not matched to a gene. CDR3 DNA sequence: TGCAGTGCTGGGACAGTCTCTGGACGCACAGAGACCCAGTACTTC. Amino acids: CSAGTVSGRTETQYF.